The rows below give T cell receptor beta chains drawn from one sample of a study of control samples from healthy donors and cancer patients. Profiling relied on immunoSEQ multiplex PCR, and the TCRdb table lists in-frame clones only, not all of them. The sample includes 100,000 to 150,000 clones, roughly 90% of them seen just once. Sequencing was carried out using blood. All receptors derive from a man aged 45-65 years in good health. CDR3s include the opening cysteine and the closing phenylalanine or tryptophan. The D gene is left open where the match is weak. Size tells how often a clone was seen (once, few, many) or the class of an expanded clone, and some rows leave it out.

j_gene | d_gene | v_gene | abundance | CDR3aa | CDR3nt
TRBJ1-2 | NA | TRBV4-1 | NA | CASSQAWGREEGYGYTF | TGCGCCAGCAGCCAAGCATGGGGGAGGGAAGAAGGCTATGGCTACACCTTC
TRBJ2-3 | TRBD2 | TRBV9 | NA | CASSLGLAGSASTDTQYF | TGTGCCAGCAGCCTCGGACTAGCGGGGAGTGCTAGCACAGATACGCAGTATTTT
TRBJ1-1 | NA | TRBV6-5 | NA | CASSYKRLNTEAFF | TGTGCCAGCAGTTATAAGAGGCTGAACACTGAAGCTTTCTTT
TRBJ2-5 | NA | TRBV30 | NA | CAWSRETQYF | TGTGCCTGGAGCAGGGAGACCCAGTACTTC
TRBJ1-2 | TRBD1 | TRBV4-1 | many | CASSQDRDRETYGYTF | TGCGCCAGCAGCCAAGATCGGGACAGGGAAACCTATGGCTACACCTTC
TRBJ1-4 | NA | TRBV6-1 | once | CASSERGGSEKLFF | TGTGCCAGCAGTGAACGCGGGGGGAGTGAAAAACTGTTTTTT
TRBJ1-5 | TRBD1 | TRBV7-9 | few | CASSSRQGVPQPQHF | TGTGCCAGCAGCTCCCGGCAGGGGGTACCCCAGCCCCAGCATTTT
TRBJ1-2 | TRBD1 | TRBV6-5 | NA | CASSSTGLSFYGYTF | TGTGCCAGCAGCTCGACAGGGCTATCGTTCTATGGCTACACCTTC
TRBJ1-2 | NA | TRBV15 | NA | CATSRPRGRGPNYGYTF | TGTGCCACCAGCAGGCCCCGTGGTAGGGGCCCTAACTATGGCTACACCTTC
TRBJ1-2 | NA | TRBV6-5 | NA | CASSYSEIDVYGYTF | TGTGCCAGCAGTTACTCAGAGATCGACGTCTATGGCTACACCTTC
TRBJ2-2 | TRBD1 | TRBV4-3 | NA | CASSPQGETGELFF | TGCGCCAGCAGCCCTCAGGGGGAAACCGGGGAGCTGTTTTTT
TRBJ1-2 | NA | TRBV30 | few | CACHRSVGYTF | TGTGCCTGCCACCGCAGCGTCGGCTACACCTTC
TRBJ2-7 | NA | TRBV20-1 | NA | CSASPLAYEQYF | TGCAGTGCTAGTCCGCTCGCCTACGAGCAGTACTTC
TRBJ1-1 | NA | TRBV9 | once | CASSVAQSTEAFF | TGTGCCAGCAGCGTAGCTCAGAGCACTGAAGCTTTCTTT
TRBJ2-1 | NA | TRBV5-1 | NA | CASSLAKQGGEQFF | TGCGCCAGCAGCTTGGCCAAGCAGGGCGGTGAGCAGTTCTTC
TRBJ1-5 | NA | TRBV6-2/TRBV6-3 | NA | CASSQGFSQPQHF | TGTGCCAGCAGTCAGGGTTTCAGCCAGCCCCAGCATTTT
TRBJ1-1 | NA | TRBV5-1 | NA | CASSLFGSDTEAFF | TGCGCCAGCAGCTTGTTTGGTTCGGACACTGAAGCTTTCTTT
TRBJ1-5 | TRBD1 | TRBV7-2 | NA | CASSPGQGMSQPQHF | TGTGCCAGCAGCCCGGGACAGGGTATGAGTCAGCCCCAGCATTTT
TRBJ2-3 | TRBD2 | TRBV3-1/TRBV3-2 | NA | CASSQEVTSGGPGTDTQYF | TGTGCCAGCAGCCAAGAGGTGACTAGCGGGGGGCCGGGCACAGATACGCAGTATTTT
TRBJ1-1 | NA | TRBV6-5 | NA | CASKGNENTEAFF | TGTGCCAGCAAGGGAAACGAGAACACTGAAGCTTTCTTT
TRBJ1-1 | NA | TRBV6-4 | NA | CASSGSGTEAFF | TGTGCCAGCAGTGGATCAGGAACGGAAGCTTTCTTT
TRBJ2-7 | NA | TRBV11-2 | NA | CASSQGDKAYEQYF | TGTGCCAGCAGCCAGGGAGATAAAGCCTACGAGCAGTACTTC
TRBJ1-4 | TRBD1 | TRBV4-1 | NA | CASSQDLGQGEEKLFF | TGCGCCAGCAGCCAAGATCTGGGACAGGGAGAGGAAAAACTGTTTTTT
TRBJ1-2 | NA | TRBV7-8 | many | CASSLDIRGGGYTF | TGTGCCAGCAGCTTAGACATACGGGGTGGTGGCTACACCTTC
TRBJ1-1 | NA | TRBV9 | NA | CASTRDAGLNTEAFF | TGTGCCAGCACCCGTGATGCAGGATTGAACACTGAAGCTTTCTTT
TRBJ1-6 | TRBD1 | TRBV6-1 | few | CASSGDRGSRNSPLHF | TGTGCCAGCAGTGGGGACAGGGGGAGTCGGAATTCACCCCTCCACTTT
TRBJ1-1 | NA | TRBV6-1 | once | CASSEAGGLFTEAFF | TGTGCCAGCAGTGAAGCGGGGGGACTATTTACTGAAGCTTTCTTT
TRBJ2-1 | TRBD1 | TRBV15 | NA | CATHGRGQGDGEQFF | TGTGCCACCCACGGTAGGGGACAGGGCGATGGTGAGCAGTTCTTC
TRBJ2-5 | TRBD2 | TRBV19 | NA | CASSIRLAGRQETQYF | TGTGCCAGTAGTATAAGGCTAGCGGGGCGCCAAGAGACCCAGTACTTC
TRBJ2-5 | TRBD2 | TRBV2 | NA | CASTVPGLAGGGETQYF | TGTGCCAGCACCGTTCCGGGACTAGCGGGGGGAGGGGAGACCCAGTACTTC
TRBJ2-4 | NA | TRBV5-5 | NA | CASSLSPRDKNIQYF | TGTGCCAGCAGCTTGTCCCCTAGGGACAAAAACATTCAGTACTTC
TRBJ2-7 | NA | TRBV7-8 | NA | CASSPVTGDSYEQYF | TGTGCCAGCAGCCCTGTGACTGGGGATTCCTACGAGCAGTACTTC
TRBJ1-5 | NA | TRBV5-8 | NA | CASSLDSFNQPQHF | TGTGCCAGCAGCTTGGACAGCTTCAATCAGCCCCAGCATTTT
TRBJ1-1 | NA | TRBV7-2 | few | CASSSQGSLNTEAFF | TGTGCCAGCAGCTCCCAGGGGTCCTTGAACACTGAAGCTTTCTTT
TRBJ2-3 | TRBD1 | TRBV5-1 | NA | CASSPQGRGRPDTQYF | TGCGCCAGCAGCCCTCAGGGCAGGGGGCGTCCAGATACGCAGTATTTT
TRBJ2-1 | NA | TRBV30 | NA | CAWSVPGGSYNEQFF | TGTGCCTGGAGTGTACCCGGGGGCTCCTACAATGAGCAGTTCTTC
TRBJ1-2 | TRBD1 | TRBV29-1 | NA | CSVEKQGATGGYTF | TGCAGCGTTGAAAAACAGGGGGCAACGGGCGGCTACACCTTC
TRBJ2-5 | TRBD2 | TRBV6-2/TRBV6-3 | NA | CASSSGGGPQETQYF | TGTGCCAGCAGTTCGGGGGGGGGCCCCCAAGAGACCCAGTACTTC
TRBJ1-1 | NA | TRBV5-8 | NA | CASSFRQVEAFF | TGTGCCAGCAGCTTCCGACAGGTTGAAGCTTTCTTT
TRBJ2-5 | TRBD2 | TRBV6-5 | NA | CASSYGLADSETQYF | TGTGCCAGCAGTTATGGGCTAGCGGACTCAGAGACCCAGTACTTC
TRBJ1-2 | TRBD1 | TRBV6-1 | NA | CASSEGRWDRGDYGYTF | TGTGCCAGCAGTGAAGGGAGATGGGACAGGGGGGATTATGGCTACACCTTC
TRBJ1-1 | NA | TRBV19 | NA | CASSIGREMNTEAFF | TGTGCCAGTAGTATAGGTCGGGAAATGAACACTGAAGCTTTCTTT
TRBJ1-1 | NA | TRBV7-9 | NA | CASSSPGSTEAFF | TGTGCCAGCAGCTCCCCGGGGTCCACTGAAGCTTTCTTT
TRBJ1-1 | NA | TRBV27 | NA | CASSLLGETEAFF | TGTGCCAGCAGTTTACTTGGGGAAACTGAAGCTTTCTTT
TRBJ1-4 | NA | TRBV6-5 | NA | CASRAPGGDNEKLFF | TGTGCCAGCAGGGCCCCGGGGGGGGATAATGAAAAACTGTTTTTT
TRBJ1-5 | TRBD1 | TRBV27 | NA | CASSPDRGNQPQHF | TGTGCCAGCAGTCCAGACAGGGGCAATCAGCCCCAGCATTTT
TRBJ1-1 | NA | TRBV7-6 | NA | CASSQEGLTNTEAFF | TGTGCCAGCAGCCAAGAGGGACTGACGAACACTGAAGCTTTCTTT
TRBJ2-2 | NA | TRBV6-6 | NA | CASSYTQGGSGELFF | TGTGCCAGCAGTTACACGCAGGGGGGGAGCGGGGAGCTGTTTTTT
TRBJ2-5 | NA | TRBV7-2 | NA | CASNIRTGQETQYF | TGTGCCAGCAACATCCGGACGGGACAAGAGACCCAGTACTTC
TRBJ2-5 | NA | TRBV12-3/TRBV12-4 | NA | CASSLFGQETQYF | TGTGCCAGCAGTTTATTTGGCCAAGAGACCCAGTACTTC
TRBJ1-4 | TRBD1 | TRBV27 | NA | CASSGLRGLANEKLFF | TGTGCCAGCAGTGGCCTCAGGGGGCTTGCTAATGAAAAACTGTTTTTT
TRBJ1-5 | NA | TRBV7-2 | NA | CASSLIESYDQPQHF | TGTGCCAGCAGCTTAATCGAGAGTTACGATCAGCCCCAGCATTTT
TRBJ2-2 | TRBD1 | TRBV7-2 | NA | CASSLAQGVPGELFF | TGTGCCAGCAGCTTAGCACAGGGGGTCCCCGGGGAGCTGTTTTTT